This paragraph covers one T cell receptor beta chain sequence. The antigen is not known. Sequencing used immunoSEQ multiplex PCR; TCRdb keeps in-frame clones, though not all of them. The data show about 88,000 clones, with approximately 88% seen just once and 2.4% held by the top ten. The germline V gene encodes CDR1 MNHEY and CDR2 SVGEGT. The CDR3 spans 15 residues. V gave up 4 bases and J gave up 3 bases, with 10 bases separating them. The sample comes from a study of T cell responses to AZD1222 COVID-19 vaccine. Study conclusions and caveats: The donor cohort was predominantly white British with a female majority, and clonal diversity may have been underestimated.

Source: peripheral blood, taken on day 0 of AZD1222 vaccination. The chain has TRBV6-2 or TRBV6-3 and TRBJ1-6; D not certain. The receptor was derived from an adult in good health. CDR3 DNA: TGTGCCAGCAGTTCCGACACGATCTATAATTCACCCCTCCACTTT. The encoded protein is CASSSDTIYNSPLHF.